Listed here are 21 T cell receptor beta chains from one sample, sequenced in a study of post-analysis software for immune sequencing data. cDNA libraries for TCR beta contained unique molecular identifiers. From the PCR reads, TCRdb called clonotypes with MiXCR, one entry per CDR3 protein. This table holds just over 250,000 distinct CDR3 sequences, roughly a third found once. Study-level findings and limits: TRBV segments more frequent in patients than in controls numbered about five and included TRBV5-6, TRBV5-1 and TRBV20-1.

These receptors have no identified antigens. Sequenced: blood. The receptors come from a girl aged 5-17 years with multiple sclerosis.

This clonotype occurred many times. V and J are TRBV7-2 and TRBJ2-4, with 7 bases that match TRBD2. Germline-derived CDR1 and CDR2 are SGHTA and FQGNSA. CDR3 length: 17 amino acids. Unmatched junction bases numbered 8, after V lost 1 base and J lost 2 bases. DNA of the CDR3: TGTGCCAGCAGCTTAGGTAGCGGGTCGGGGACCAAAAACATTCAGTACTTC. Translating it yields CASSLGSGSGTKNIQYF.

The V and J genes are TRBV20-1 and TRBJ1-1; D ambiguous. Germline V gene sequence: CDR1 DFQATT, CDR2 SNEGSKA (reference sequence). The CDR3 is 14 residues long. Trimming shortened V by 0 bases and J by 0 bases, and 8 bases separated the two germline ends. The chain's CDR3 is CSAREGGMNTEAFF. In nucleotides, the CDR3 is TGCAGTGCTAGAGAGGGAGGGATGAACACTGAAGCTTTCTTT.

This clonotype was seen repeatedly, ten times or more. The rearrangement uses TRBV20-1 and TRBJ1-2, with D possibly matching TRBD1 (6 bases). The V gene lost 4 bases and the J gene lost 10 bases, with 25 bases spanning the gap. Germline CDR1 is DFQATT and CDR2 is SNEGSKA (reference sequence). The CDR3 consists of 15 residues. CDR3 DNA sequence: TGCAGTGCTACTTCTCGTCTAGAATCGGGACACCTCTACACCTTC. Encoded protein: CSATSRLESGHLYTF.

This clonotype was recorded once. The chain uses TRBV6-5 and TRBJ2-3; 8 nucleotides match TRBD2. Looked up from germline, CDR1 is MNHEY and CDR2 is SVGAGI. The CDR3 spans 12 residues. Unmatched junction bases numbered 4, after V lost 2 bases and J lost 12 bases. Here the CDR3 reads CASSYASGRQYF. The CDR3 coding sequence is TGTGCCAGCAGTTACGCGAGCGGGAGACAGTATTTT.

This clonotype was counted only a few times. J is TRBJ1-4 and V is TRBV7-2; D not certain. CDR1 and CDR2 from the germline V gene are SGHTA and FQGNSA. Deletions cut 5 bases from V and 0 bases from J, with 16 bases between. This CDR3 contains 17 residues. CDR3 in amino acids: CASSPEPAVATNEKLFF. CDR3 coding DNA: TGTGCCAGCAGCCCAGAGCCCGCAGTTGCAACTAATGAAAAACTGTTTTTT.

The table lists this clonotype with a few counts. This rearrangement joins TRBV6-1 to TRBJ1-1, with D uncertain. Germline CDR1 and CDR2: MNHNS and SASEGT. Trimming shortened V by 4 bases and J by 1 base, and 16 bases separated the two germline ends. This CDR3 spans 16 amino acids. The CDR3: CASSAQPGSGNTEAFF. CDR3 coding DNA: TGTGCCAGCAGTGCCCAGCCCGGGTCCGGGAACACTGAAGCTTTCTTT.

This clonotype was observed a handful of times. This sequence joins TRBV28 and TRBJ2-3; maybe TRBD2 (6 bases). Germline V gene data show CDR1 as MDHEN and CDR2 as SYDVKM. This CDR3 is built from 16 residues. Trimming stripped 4 bases from V and 1 base from J, with 15 bases between. Written as DNA, the CDR3 is TGTGCCAGCAGTTCTCTGGAGGGTCTGGGCACAGATACGCAGTATTTT. Translated, it gives CASSSLEGLGTDTQYF. Drawing the rest from reference TRBV28 and TRBJ2-3, the complete variable domain is DVKVTQSSRYLVKRTGEKVFLECVQDMDHENMFWYRQDPGLGLRLIYFSYDVKMKEKGDIPEGYSVSREKKERFSLILESASTNQTSMYLCASSSLEGLGTDTQYFGPGTRLTVL.

This clonotype has a count of ten or more. The J gene is TRBJ2-1, the V gene TRBV29-1, with unresolved D. The germline V gene encodes CDR1 SQVTM and CDR2 ANQGSEA. V was clipped by 7 bases and J by 6 bases, with 13 bases between them. The CDR3 has 12 amino acids. CDR3 nucleotide sequence: TGCAGCGAGACTCAAGACGCCAATGAGCAGTTCTTC. Translating gives CSETQDANEQFF.

This clonotype was recorded many times. Written as DNA, the CDR3 is TGCGCCAGCAGACCGGGACAGTATACCTCTGGCTACACCTTC. Amino acid sequence: CASRPGQYTSGYTF. The chain is built from TRBV5-1 and TRBJ1-2; 7 nucleotides match TRBD1. The CDR3 runs 14 residues. V was clipped by 5 bases and J by 7 bases; unmatched bases: 11. The germline CDR1 and CDR2 sequences are SGHRS and YFSETQ.

The CDR3 sequence is CASRRGPNTEAFF. The DNA of the CDR3 is TGTGCCAGCAGACGGGGGCCGAACACTGAAGCTTTCTTT. The chain couples TRBV5-4 to TRBJ1-1; D perhaps matches TRBD1 (6 bases). This CDR3 region has 13 residues. The germline gives CDR1 SGHNT, CDR2 YYREEE (reference sequence). The V end was cut by 5 bases, the J end by 1 base, with 9 bases between.

This rearrangement joins TRBV20-1 to TRBJ1-5; no clear D. This CDR3 is 12 amino acids long. Germline lookup yields CDR1 DFQATT and CDR2 SNEGSKA (reference sequence). V was pared by 3 bases and J by 6 bases, with 9 bases between. CDR3 coding DNA: TGCAGTGCTAGCAGAGGGATTCAGCCCCAGCATTTT. Encoded protein: CSASRGIQPQHF.

This clonotype has at least ten counts. The chain combines TRBV20-1 with TRBJ2-1, with 7 bases lining up with TRBD2. Looked up from germline, CDR1 is DFQATT and CDR2 is SNEGSKA (reference sequence). The CDR3 is 15 residues long. With V trimmed by 0 bases and J by 3 bases, 5 bases remained unmatched. The CDR3 nucleotides are TGCAGTGCTAGAGAGGCGGGAGTTGGCTACAATGAGCAGTTCTTC. Protein sequence: CSAREAGVGYNEQFF.

The chain joins TRBV2 to TRBJ1-6, with D unresolved. Germline CDR1 reads SNHLY; CDR2 reads FYNNEI. Trimming took 2 bases from V and 0 from J, leaving 8 bases between them. The CDR3 loop spans 16 amino acids. CDR3 amino acids: CASSESRSSYNSPLHF. CDR3 nucleotide sequence: TGTGCCAGCAGTGAATCGAGAAGCTCCTATAATTCACCCCTCCACTTT.

The table lists this clonotype with a few counts. CDR3 region: CSAREALATGELFF. The CDR3, as DNA: TGCAGTGCTAGAGAGGCGCTGGCCACCGGGGAGCTGTTTTTT. V and J are TRBV20-1 and TRBJ2-2; D uncertain. CDR3 length: 14 residues. The germline gives CDR1 DFQATT, CDR2 SNEGSKA (reference sequence). Trimming cost V 0 bases and J 4 bases, with 9 bases left between them.

The chain joins TRBV6-1 to TRBJ2-1; 10 positions match TRBD1. The CDR3 extends over 16 amino acids. The germline V gene encodes CDR1 MNHNS and CDR2 SASEGT. With V trimmed by 6 bases and J by 2 bases, 7 bases remained unmatched. CDR3 region: CASRERQGATYNEQFF. The CDR3 DNA reads as TGTGCCAGCAGAGAAAGACAGGGGGCCACCTACAATGAGCAGTTCTTC.

This clonotype was seen repeatedly, ten times or more. The chain has TRBV29-1 and TRBJ1-1; no reliable D call. The CDR3 length is 11 residues. CDR1 is SQVTM, CDR2 ANQGSEA, per germline. The V end lost 5 bases, the J end lost 1 base, and 5 bases lay between the germline ends. This CDR3 is CSVQTNTEAFF. The CDR3 DNA reads as TGCAGCGTTCAAACGAACACTGAAGCTTTCTTT.

The gene calls are TRBV6-4 and TRBJ2-3, with 10 bases identical to TRBD2. The CDR3 has 15 amino acids. V shed 2 bases and J 2 bases; nucleotides not matched to a gene: 1. The germline V gene encodes CDR1 MRHNA and CDR2 SNTAGT. CDR3 residues: CASSDSGRATDTQYF. The CDR3 DNA reads TGTGCCAGCAGTGACAGCGGGAGGGCCACAGATACGCAGTATTTT.

This clonotype was picked up many times. The CDR3 nucleotides read TGTGCCAGCAGCGGACCACTAGCGGAGGGAGAGACCCAGTACTTC. Protein: CASSGPLAEGETQYF. The chain uses TRBV5-4 and TRBJ2-5, with 8 bases fitting TRBD2. Germline CDR1 and CDR2: SGHNT and YYREEE (reference sequence). This CDR3 spans 15 amino acids. The ends lost 4 bases at V and 4 bases at J; junction bases unmatched: 9.

At least ten counts were recorded for this clonotype. V usage is TRBV18 and J usage is TRBJ1-4; no firm D call. V dropped 1 base and J dropped 8 bases, with 11 bases sitting between them. CDR1 is KGHSH, CDR2 LQKENI, per germline. This CDR3 is 14 amino acids long. The CDR3 region is CASSPLRGKEKLFF. The CDR3 coding sequence is TGTGCCAGCTCACCACTACGCGGGAAAGAAAAACTGTTTTTT.

This clonotype came up many times. The chain employs TRBV7-9 and TRBJ2-1; D ambiguous. The V end was cut by 8 bases, the J end by 4 bases, with 6 bases between. The V gene's germline CDR1 is SEHNR and CDR2 FQNEAQ (reference sequence). The CDR3 extends over 11 amino acids. CDR3: CASSEYNEQFF. CDR3 in DNA: TGTGCCAGCTCCGAGTACAATGAGCAGTTCTTC.

A remark on this clonotype: Given a much more abundant clone one base away, this may be a read error. The J gene is TRBJ1-1, the V gene TRBV5-1, with no clear D. This CDR3 is 14 amino acids long. Germline V gene lookup returns CDR1 SGHRS and CDR2 YFSETQ. Trimming removed 1 base at V and 1 base at J, with 8 bases between. CDR3 in DNA: TGCGCCAGCAGCTTGCAAAATCGGAACACTGAAGCTTTCTTT. This gives the protein CASSLQNRNTEAFF.